The entry below describes one T cell receptor beta chain. What it binds is unknown. The beta constant-region primer was an equimolar mix of two oligonucleotides covering TRBC1 and TRBC2. Nested alpha and beta constant-region primers with the SP2 primer drove four PCR rounds on ligated cDNA. TCRdb independently ran MiXCR on the UMI-ligation and nested PCR reads; one entry per CDR3 protein. The data hold more than 100,000 distinct CDR3 sequences, with 36% observed a single time. Germline CDR1 GTSNPN, CDR2 SVGIG (reference sequence). The CDR3 loop spans 12 amino acids. V was clipped by 8 bases and J by 7 bases, with 14 bases between them. Sequential positive selection took CD4 T cells first, then CD8 T cells. Four subsets defined by CD45RA and CD27 were sorted after CD3, CD4, CD8 and live/dead staining. The source of the sample is a study of naive and memory T cell subsets. Whole-study findings and limits: No ground truth validated the naive and memory repertoire findings. Each distinct alpha or beta sequence counts as one clonotype.

The source of this sequence is a human donor in good health. Input material: central memory CD4+ T cells from blood. The gene calls are TRBV30 and TRBJ1-4; D gene ambiguous. The CDR3 protein is CALRRTREKLFF. In DNA form, the CDR3 reads TGTGCCCTAAGAAGGACTCGTGAAAAACTGTTTTTT.